These 9 T cell receptor beta chains came from one sample sequenced in a study of shared clonotypes between healthy human individuals (TCRdb year 2020). The method behind the library was the immunoSEQ multiplex PCR assay. The immuneACCESS repertoire file appears here via TCRdb, limited to in-frame rearrangements. These files lack a portion of the clones; in checked studies, under half of the deficit traces to unresolved V genes, and the cause of the others is not known. Across this sample there are some 2,000,000 clones, with roughly 95% seen only once. The ten largest account for over 0.1% of the sample. The specimen sequenced was naive CD4+ T cells sorted from blood. Explained via the paper, the cell subset or site label denotes: CD45RA+ positively selected. Source of these receptors: a man aged 18 to 29 in good health.

This clone was recorded only once. The sample contains more than one DNA sequence encoding this CDR3. The rearrangement joins TRBV5-1 to TRBJ2-3; TRBD2 matches at 9 bases. V lost 2 bases and J lost 3; bases outside the gene matches: 4. The CDR3 covers 15 residues. CDR1 and CDR2 from the germline V gene are SGHRS and YFSETQ. CDR3 in DNA: TGCGCCAGCAGCTTAAGCGGGGGGCCGACAGATACGCAGTATTTT. Amino acid sequence: CASSLSGGPTDTQYF.

The CDR3 DNA reads as TGTGCCAGCAGCTTAGTAACGGGGGGTATCTCCAATGAGCAGTTCTTC. As protein: CASSLVTGGISNEQFF. The rearrangement joins TRBV11-2 to TRBJ2-1, with 7 bases fitting TRBD2. This CDR3 is built from 16 residues. Germline V lookup: CDR1 SGHAT, CDR2 FQNNGV. With 1 base clipped from V and 6 bases from J, the junction kept 9 bases outside the gene matches.

Concerning this clone itself: One junction end disagrees with the germline gene, perhaps due to a read error. The chain is built from TRBV7-7 and TRBJ2-5; TRBD2 agrees at 7 bases. The CDR3 contains 16 residues. CDR1 and CDR2 (germline): SSHAT, FNYEAQ (reference sequence). The CDR3 DNA is TGTGCTAGCAGCTTTGGTACCTACTCCGGGGGGGAGACCCAGTACTTC. Translated, it gives CASSFGTYSGGETQYF.

The V and J genes are TRBV4-1 and TRBJ1-6; D perhaps matches TRBD1 (5 bases). The CDR3 has 14 residues. Trimming shortened V by 5 bases and J by 10 bases, and 15 bases separated the two germline ends. Germline CDR1 is MGHRA and CDR2 is YSYEKL. The chain's CDR3 is CASSEGAFVSPLHF. The CDR3, as DNA: TGCGCCAGCAGCGAAGGGGCCTTTGTCTCACCCCTCCACTTT.

The rearrangement uses TRBV7-2 and TRBJ2-1, with no clear D. The CDR3 has 13 residues. The ends were cut back, 5 bases at V and 7 bases at J, with 12 bases in the middle. Germline V gene sequence: CDR1 SGHTA, CDR2 FQGNSA. Here the CDR3 DNA reads TGTGCCAGCAGCGTCCCCTCGCTAAATGAGCAGTTCTTC. Residues: CASSVPSLNEQFF.

V usage is TRBV27 and J usage is TRBJ2-1; 8 nucleotides agree with TRBD1. CDR1 is MNHEY and CDR2 is SMNVEV in the germline V gene (reference sequence). V was pared by 6 bases and J by 7 bases, with 14 bases of the junction left unmatched. The CDR3 loop spans 16 amino acids. The DNA for the CDR3 is TGTGCCAGCAGCCACATGACAGGGGCTGAGGTGAATGAGCAGTTCTTC. Residues: CASSHMTGAEVNEQFF.

The chain uses TRBV10-2 and TRBJ1-5; D gene ambiguous. Germline V gene data show CDR1 as WSHSY and CDR2 as SAAADI. V dropped 0 bases and J dropped 0 bases, with 6 bases sitting between them. This CDR3 contains 15 residues. Here the CDR3 reads CASSESEYSNQPQHF. The CDR3 DNA follows: TGCGCCAGCAGTGAGTCGGAGTATAGCAATCAGCCCCAGCATTTT.

This chain uses TRBV7-2 with TRBJ1-1; D call uncertain. V was clipped by 3 bases and J by 1 base, with 12 bases between them. The CDR3 extends over 15 amino acids. Germline V gene lookup returns CDR1 SGHTA and CDR2 FQGNSA. The CDR3 DNA reads as TGTGCCAGCAGCTTGGTTTCAAGACCGAACACTGAAGCTTTCTTT. This codes for CASSLVSRPNTEAFF.

This sequence joins TRBV10-3 and TRBJ2-2; D remains ambiguous. The germline V gene encodes CDR1 ENHRY and CDR2 SYGVKD. CDR3 length equals 14 residues. V was clipped by 5 bases and J by 1 base, with 8 bases between them. CDR3 amino acids: CAISFLRNTGELFF. CDR3 coding DNA: TGTGCCATCAGTTTTTTGAGGAACACCGGGGAGCTGTTTTTT.